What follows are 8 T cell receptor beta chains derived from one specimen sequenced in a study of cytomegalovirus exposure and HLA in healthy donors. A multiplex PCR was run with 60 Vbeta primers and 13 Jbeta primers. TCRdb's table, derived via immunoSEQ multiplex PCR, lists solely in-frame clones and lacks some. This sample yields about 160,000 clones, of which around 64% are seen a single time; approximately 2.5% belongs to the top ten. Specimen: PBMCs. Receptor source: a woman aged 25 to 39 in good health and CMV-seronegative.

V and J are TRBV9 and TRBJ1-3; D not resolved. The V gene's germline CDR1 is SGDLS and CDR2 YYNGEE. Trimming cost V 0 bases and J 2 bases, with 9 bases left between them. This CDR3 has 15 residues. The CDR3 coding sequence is TGTGCCAGCAGCGTAGGACCGGGGACTGGAAACACCATATATTTT. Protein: CASSVGPGTGNTIYF.

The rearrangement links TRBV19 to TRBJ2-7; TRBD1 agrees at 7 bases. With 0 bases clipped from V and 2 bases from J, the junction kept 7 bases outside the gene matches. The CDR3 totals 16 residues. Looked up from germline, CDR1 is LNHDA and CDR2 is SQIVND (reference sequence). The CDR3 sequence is CASSIDGTDRAYEQYF. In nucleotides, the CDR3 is TGTGCCAGTAGTATAGATGGCACAGACAGGGCCTACGAGCAGTACTTC. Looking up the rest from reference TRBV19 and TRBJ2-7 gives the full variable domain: DGGITQSPKYLFRKEGQNVTLSCEQNLNHDAMYWYRQDPGQGLRLIYYSQIVNDFQKGDIAEGYSVSREKKESFPLTVTSAQKNPTAFYLCASSIDGTDRAYEQYFGPGTRLTVT.

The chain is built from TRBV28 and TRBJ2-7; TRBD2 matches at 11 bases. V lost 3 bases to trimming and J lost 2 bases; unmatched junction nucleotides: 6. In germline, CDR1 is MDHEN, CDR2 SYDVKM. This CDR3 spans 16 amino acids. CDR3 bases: TGTGCCAGCAGTTTGTGGACTAGCGGGCACACCTACGAGCAGTACTTC. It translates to CASSLWTSGHTYEQYF.

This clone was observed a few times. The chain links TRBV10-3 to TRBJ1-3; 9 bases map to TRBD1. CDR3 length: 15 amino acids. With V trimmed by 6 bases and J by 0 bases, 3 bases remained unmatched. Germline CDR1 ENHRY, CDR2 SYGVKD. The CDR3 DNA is TGTGCCATCAGCCGGACAGGGGACTCTGGAAACACCATATATTTT. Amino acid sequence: CAISRTGDSGNTIYF.

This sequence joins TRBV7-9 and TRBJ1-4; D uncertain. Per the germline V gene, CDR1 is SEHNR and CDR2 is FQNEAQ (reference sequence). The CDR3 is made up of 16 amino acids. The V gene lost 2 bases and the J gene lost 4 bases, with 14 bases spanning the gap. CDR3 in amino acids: CASSLLAVHNNEKLFF. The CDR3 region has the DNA TGTGCCAGCAGCTTACTTGCAGTCCACAATAATGAAAAACTGTTTTTT.

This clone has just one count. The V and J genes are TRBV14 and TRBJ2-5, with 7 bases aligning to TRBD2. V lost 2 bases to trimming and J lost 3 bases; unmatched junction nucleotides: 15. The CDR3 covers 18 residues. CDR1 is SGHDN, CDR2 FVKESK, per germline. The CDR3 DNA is TGTGCCAGCAGCCAACACATCGGGGGAGCGGGGACTAAAGAGACCCAGTACTTC. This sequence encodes CASSQHIGGAGTKETQYF. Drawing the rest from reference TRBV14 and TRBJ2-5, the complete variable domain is EAGVTQFPSHSVIEKGQTVTLRCDPISGHDNLYWYRRVMGKEIKFLLHFVKESKQDESGMPNNRFLAERTGGTYSTLKVQPAELEDSGVYFCASSQHIGGAGTKETQYFGPGTRLLVL.

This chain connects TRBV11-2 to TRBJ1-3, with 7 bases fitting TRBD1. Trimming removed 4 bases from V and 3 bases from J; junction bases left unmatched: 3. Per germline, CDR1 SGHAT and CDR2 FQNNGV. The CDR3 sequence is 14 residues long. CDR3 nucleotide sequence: TGTGCCAGCAGCTCTGGGACAGATGGAAACACCATATATTTT. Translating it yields CASSSGTDGNTIYF.

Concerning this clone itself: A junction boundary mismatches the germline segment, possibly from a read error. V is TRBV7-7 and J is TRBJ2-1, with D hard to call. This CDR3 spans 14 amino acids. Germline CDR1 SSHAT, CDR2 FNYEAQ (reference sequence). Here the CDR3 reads CASSRTDSNNEQFF. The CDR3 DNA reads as TGTGCTAGCAGCCGCACTGATAGTAACAATGAGCAGTTCTTC.